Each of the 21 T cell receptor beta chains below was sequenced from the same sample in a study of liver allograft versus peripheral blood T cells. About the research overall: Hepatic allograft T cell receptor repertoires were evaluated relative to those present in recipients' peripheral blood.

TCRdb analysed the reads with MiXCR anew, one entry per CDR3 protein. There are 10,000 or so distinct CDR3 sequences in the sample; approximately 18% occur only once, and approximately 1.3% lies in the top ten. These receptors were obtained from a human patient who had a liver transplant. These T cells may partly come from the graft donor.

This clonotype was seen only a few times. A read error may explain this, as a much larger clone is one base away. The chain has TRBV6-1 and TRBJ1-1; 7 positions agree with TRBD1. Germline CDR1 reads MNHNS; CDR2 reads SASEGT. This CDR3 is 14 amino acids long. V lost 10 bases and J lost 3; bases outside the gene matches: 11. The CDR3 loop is CANNERQGYTEAFF. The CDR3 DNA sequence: TGTGCCAACAACGAACGACAGGGCTACACTGAAGCTTTCTTT.

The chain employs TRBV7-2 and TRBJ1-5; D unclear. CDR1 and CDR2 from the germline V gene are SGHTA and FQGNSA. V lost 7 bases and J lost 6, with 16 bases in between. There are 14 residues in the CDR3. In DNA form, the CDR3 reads TGTGCCAGCACCTTTATGAAGGGAGCTCAGCCCCAGCATTTT. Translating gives CASTFMKGAQPQHF.

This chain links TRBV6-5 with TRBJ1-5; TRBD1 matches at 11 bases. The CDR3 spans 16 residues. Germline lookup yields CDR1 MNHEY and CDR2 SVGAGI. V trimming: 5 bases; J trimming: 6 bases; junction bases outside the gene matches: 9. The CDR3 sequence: CASSTLDRGPGQPQHF. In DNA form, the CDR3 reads TGTGCCAGCAGTACGCTGGACAGGGGGCCGGGTCAGCCCCAGCATTTT.

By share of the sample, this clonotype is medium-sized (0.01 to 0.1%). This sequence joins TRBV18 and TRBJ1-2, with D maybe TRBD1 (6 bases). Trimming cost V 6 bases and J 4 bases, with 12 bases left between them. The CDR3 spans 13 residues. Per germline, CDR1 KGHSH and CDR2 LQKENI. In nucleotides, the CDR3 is TGTGCCAGCTCCTCGGGACAAGGCTATGGCTACACCTTC. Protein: CASSSGQGYGYTF. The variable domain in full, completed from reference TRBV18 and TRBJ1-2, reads NAGVMQNPRHLVRRRGQEARLRCSPMKGHSHVYWYRQLPEEGLKFMVYLQKENIIDESGMPKERFSAEFPKEGPSILRIQQVVRGDSAAYFCASSSGQGYGYTFGSGTRLTVV.

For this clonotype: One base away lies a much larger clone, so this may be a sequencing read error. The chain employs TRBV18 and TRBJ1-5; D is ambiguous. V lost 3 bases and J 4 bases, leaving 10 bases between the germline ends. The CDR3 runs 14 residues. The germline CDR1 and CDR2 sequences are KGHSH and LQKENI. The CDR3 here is CASSPIERNQPQHF. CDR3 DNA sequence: TGTGCCAGCTCACCGATAGAGAGGAATCAGCCCCAGCATTTT.

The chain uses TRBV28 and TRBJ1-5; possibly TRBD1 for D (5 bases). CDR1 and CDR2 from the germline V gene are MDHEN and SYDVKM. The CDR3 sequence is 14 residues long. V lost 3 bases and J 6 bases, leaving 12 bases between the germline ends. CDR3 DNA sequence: TGTGCCAGCAGTTTTCCGGGGGGGAGTCAGCCCCAGCATTTT. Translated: CASSFPGGSQPQHF.

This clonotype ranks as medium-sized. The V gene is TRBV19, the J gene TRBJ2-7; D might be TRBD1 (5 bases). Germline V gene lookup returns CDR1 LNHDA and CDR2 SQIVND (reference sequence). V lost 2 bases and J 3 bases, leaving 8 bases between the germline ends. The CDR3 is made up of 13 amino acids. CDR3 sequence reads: CASSIRGNYEQYF. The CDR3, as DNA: TGTGCCAGTAGTATAAGGGGAAACTACGAGCAGTACTTC.

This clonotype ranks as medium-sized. The DNA for the CDR3 is TGTGCCAGCAGCCCTAGAATAGGGACAGGGGTATACAATGAGCAGTTCTTC. Translating it yields CASSPRIGTGVYNEQFF. The chain is built from TRBV7-2 and TRBJ2-1; 10 nucleotides align to TRBD1. J lost 4 bases, V lost 5 bases, and 11 bases had no gene match. The CDR3 has 17 residues. Per germline, CDR1 SGHTA and CDR2 FQGNSA.

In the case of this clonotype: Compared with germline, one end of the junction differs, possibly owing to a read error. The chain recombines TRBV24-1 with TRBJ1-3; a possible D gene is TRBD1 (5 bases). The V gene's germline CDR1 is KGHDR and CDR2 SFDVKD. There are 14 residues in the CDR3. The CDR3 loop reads CATPDSRSRNTIYF. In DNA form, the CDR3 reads TGTGCCACCCCTGACAGCCGCTCTAGAAACACCATATATTTT.

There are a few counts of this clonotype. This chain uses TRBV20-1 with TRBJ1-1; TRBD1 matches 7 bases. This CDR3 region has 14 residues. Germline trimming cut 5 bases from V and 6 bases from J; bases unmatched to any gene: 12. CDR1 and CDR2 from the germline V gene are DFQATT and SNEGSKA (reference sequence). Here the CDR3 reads CSAPAEARGPEAFF. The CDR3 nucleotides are TGCAGTGCTCCTGCCGAGGCGAGGGGGCCTGAAGCTTTCTTT.

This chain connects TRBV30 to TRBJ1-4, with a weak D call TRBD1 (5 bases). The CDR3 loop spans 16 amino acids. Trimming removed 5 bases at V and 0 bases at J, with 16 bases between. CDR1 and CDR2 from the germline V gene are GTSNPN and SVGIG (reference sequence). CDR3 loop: CAWGPGRTTTNEKLFF. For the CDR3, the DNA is TGTGCCTGGGGACCGGGACGGACTACAACTAATGAAAAACTGTTTTTT. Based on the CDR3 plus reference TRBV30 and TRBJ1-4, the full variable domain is SQTIHQWPATLVQPVGSPLSLECTVEGTSNPNLYWYRQAAGRGLQLLFYSVGIGQISSEVPQNLSASRPQDRQFILSSKKLLLSDSGFYLCAWGPGRTTTNEKLFFGSGTQLSVL.

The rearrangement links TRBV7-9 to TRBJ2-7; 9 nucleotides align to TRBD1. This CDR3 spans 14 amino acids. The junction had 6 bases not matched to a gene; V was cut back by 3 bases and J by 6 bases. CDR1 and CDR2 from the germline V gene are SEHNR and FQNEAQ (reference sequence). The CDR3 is CASSFTGTGFEQYF. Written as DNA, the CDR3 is TGTGCCAGCAGCTTTACCGGGACAGGGTTCGAGCAGTACTTC.

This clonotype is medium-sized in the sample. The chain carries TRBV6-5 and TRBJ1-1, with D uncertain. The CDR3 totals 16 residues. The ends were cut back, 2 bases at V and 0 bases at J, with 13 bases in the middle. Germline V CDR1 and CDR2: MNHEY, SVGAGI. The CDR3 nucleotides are TGTGCCAGCAGTTACACCCGATGGTTGGTGAACACTGAAGCTTTCTTT. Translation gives CASSYTRWLVNTEAFF.

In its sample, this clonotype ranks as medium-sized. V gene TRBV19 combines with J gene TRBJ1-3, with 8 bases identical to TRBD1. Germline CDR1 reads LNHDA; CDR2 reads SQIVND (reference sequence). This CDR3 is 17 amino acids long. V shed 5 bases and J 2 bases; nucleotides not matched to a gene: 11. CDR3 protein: CASSFGGAGGPGNTIYF. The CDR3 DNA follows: TGTGCCAGTAGTTTTGGAGGAGCAGGGGGCCCTGGAAACACCATATATTTT.

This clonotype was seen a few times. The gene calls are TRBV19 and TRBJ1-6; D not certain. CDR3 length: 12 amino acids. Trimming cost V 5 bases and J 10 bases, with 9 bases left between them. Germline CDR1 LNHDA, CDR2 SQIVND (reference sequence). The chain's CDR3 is CASSVVNSPLHF. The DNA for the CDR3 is TGTGCCAGTAGTGTAGTCAACTCACCCCTCCACTTT.

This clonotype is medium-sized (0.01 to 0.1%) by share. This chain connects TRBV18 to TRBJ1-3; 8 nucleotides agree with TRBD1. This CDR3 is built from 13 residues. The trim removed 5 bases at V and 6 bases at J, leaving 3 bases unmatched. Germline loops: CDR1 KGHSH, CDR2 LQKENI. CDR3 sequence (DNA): TGTGCCAGCTCATTGGACAGGGAAAACACCATATATTTT. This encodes CASSLDRENTIYF. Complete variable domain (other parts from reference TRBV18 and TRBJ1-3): NAGVMQNPRHLVRRRGQEARLRCSPMKGHSHVYWYRQLPEEGLKFMVYLQKENIIDESGMPKERFSAEFPKEGPSILRIQQVVRGDSAAYFCASSLDRENTIYFGEGSWLTVV.

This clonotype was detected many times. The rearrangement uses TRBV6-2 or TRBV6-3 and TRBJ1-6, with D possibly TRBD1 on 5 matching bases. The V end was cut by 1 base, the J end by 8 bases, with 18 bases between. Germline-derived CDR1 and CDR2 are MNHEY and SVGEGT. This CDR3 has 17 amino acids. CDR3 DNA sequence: TGTGCCAGCAGTTACTTGAGGACACCACAACGGGATTCACCCCTCCACTTT. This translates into CASSYLRTPQRDSPLHF.

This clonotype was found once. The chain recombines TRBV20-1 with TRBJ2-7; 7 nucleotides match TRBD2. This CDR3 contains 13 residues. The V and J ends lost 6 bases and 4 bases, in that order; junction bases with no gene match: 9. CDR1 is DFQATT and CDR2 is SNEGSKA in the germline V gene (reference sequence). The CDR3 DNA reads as TGCAGTGCCGGTGCGGGGGTCTCGTACGAGCAGTACTTC. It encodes CSAGAGVSYEQYF.

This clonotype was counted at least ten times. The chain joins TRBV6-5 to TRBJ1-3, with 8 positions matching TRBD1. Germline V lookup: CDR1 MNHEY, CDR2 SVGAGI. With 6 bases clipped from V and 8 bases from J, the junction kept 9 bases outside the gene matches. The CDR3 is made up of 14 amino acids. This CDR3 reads CASSPRDRIYTIYF. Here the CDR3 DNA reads TGTGCCAGCAGCCCCCGGGACAGGATATACACCATATATTTT.

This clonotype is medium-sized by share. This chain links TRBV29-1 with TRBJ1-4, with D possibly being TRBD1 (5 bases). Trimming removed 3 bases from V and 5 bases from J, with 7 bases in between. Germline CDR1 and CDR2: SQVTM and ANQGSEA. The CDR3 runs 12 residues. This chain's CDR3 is CSVEGDNEKLFF. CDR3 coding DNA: TGCAGCGTTGAGGGGGACAATGAAAAACTGTTTTTT.

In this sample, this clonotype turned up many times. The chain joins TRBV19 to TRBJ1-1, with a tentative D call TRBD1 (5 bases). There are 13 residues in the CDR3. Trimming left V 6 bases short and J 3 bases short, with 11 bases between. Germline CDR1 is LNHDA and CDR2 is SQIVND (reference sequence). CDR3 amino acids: CASRAGGYTEAFF. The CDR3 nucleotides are TGTGCCAGTAGGGCCGGGGGGTACACTGAAGCTTTCTTT.